This TCR beta chain originates from a study of T cells in tuberculosis. Study-wide results and caveats: Smaller alpha distances in active tuberculosis partly reflected shorter CDR3-alpha lengths. A GMM-specific repertoire classifier reached roughly 90% accuracy, AUROC about 0.87.

Clones were sequenced by immunoSEQ multiplex PCR, and TCRdb holds only the in-frame ones, with some missing. Of tens of thousands of clones in the sample, around 90% are singletons; the top ten hold 7%. Concerning this clone itself: What it binds is not known.

The CDR3 is 15 amino acids. With 3 bases clipped from V and 2 bases from J, the junction kept 4 bases outside the gene matches. CDR1 is LNHNV and CDR2 is YYDKDF in the germline V gene (reference sequence). The sample's time point: new active TB diagnosis, blood taken before or within 7 days of starting treatment. Material: PBMCs, obtained at tuberculosis diagnosis. The sequence derives from an adult with tuberculosis. Some clones in this sample may be carry-over from other donors' samples. The chain links TRBV15 to TRBJ2-1; TRBD1 matches at 7 bases. The CDR3 here is CATSSGTEAYNEQFF. The CDR3 DNA reads as TGTGCCACCAGCAGCGGGACAGAAGCCTACAATGAGCAGTTCTTC.